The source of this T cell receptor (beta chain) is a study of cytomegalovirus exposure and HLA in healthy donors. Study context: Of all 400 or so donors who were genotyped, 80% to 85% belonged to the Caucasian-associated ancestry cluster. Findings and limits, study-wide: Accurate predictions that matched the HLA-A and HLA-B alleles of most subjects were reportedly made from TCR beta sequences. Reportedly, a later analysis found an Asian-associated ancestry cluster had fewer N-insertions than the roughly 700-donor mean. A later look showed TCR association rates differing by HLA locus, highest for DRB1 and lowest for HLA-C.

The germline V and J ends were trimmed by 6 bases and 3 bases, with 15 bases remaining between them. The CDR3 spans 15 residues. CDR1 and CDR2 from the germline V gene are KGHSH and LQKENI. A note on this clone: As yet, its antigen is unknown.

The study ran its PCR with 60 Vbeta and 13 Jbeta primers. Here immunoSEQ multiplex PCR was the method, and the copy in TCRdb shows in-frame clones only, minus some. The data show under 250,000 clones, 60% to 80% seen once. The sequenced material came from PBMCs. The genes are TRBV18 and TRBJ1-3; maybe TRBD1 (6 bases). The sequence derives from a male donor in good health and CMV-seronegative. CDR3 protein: CASSPDRFHGNTIYF. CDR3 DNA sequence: TGTGCCAGCTCGCCCGACAGGTTTCATGGAAACACCATATATTTT.